This TCR beta chain originates from a study of Tregs in tolerant kidney transplant recipients. General study results and limits: Some patients' samples used different primers over time, so nucleotide sequences weren't comparable.

Profiling relied on immunoSEQ multiplex PCR, and the TCRdb table lists in-frame clones only, not all of them. The table lists around 48,000 clones. Per germline, CDR1 MDHEN and CDR2 SYDVKM. The CDR3 sequence is 15 residues long. V was pared by 3 bases and J by 5 bases, with 5 bases of the junction left unmatched. Thawed PBMCs were FACS-sorted into unstimulated CD4+CD25+CD127- regulatory T cells, CD4+CD25- non-regulatory cells, CD4 and CD8 cells. Concerning this clone itself: Its matching antigen is unknown. With the read ending 3 residues before the CDR3 end, the germline J gene is used to fill in that end.

Sample: CD4+ T cells from blood, taken before the transplant. The rearrangement joins TRBV28 to TRBJ2-5; 11 bases map to TRBD2. This receptor was identified in a human donor who received a combined kidney and bone marrow transplant. This CDR3 reads CASSLLGTSGETQYF. The sequenced part of the CDR3 DNA is TGTGCCAGCAGTTTGTTGGGGACTAGCGGTGAGACC.